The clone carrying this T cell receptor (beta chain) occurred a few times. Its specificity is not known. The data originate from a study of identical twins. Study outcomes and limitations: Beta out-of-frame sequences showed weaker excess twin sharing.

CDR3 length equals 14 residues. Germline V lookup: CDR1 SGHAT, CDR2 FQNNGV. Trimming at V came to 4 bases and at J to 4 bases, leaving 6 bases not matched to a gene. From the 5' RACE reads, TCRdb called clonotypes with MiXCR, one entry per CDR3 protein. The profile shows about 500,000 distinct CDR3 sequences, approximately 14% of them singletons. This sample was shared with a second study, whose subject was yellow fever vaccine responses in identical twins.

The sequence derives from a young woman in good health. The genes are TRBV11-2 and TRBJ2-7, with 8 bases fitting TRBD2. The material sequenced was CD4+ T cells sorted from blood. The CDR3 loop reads CASSSWGGRYEQYF. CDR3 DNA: TGTGCCAGCAGCTCTTGGGGCGGGAGGTACGAGCAGTACTTC.